These T cell receptor beta chains were read from a single sample in a study of shared clonotypes between healthy human individuals. The data were produced by immunoSEQ multiplex PCR, yet TCRdb's version contains in-frame clones alone and is incomplete. The data contain over a million clones, about three quarters of them singletons. The sample consisted of memory CD4+ T cells sorted from blood. The receptor source for this set is a man aged 18 to 29 in good health. Each CDR3 is given with its conserved first and last residue. Each record gives: V gene, J gene, D gene, clone size, CDR3 DNA, CDR3 protein. The D gene is left open where the match is weak. Clone size is not always given. Where it is, it says once, few, many or a class for expanded clones.

v_gene: TRBV5-1; j_gene: TRBJ2-2; d_gene: .; abundance: .; CDR3nt: TGCGCCAGCAGCTCCGACAACACCGGGGAGCTGTTTTTT; CDR3aa: CASSSDNTGELFF
v_gene: TRBV18; j_gene: TRBJ2-1; d_gene: TRBD2; abundance: once; CDR3nt: TGTGCCAGCTCGCAAGGACTAGCGGGAGACCGGAATGAGCAGTTCTTC; CDR3aa: CASSQGLAGDRNEQFF
v_gene: TRBV14; j_gene: TRBJ2-7; d_gene: TRBD1; abundance: few; CDR3nt: TGTGCCAGCAGCCAAGTGACAGGGGCGGTATACGAGCAGTACTTC; CDR3aa: CASSQVTGAVYEQYF
v_gene: TRBV18; j_gene: TRBJ2-7; d_gene: TRBD1; abundance: .; CDR3nt: TGTGCCAGCTCCCCGGGACAGTACTACGAGCAGTACTTC; CDR3aa: CASSPGQYYEQYF
v_gene: TRBV12-2; j_gene: TRBJ2-7; d_gene: .; abundance: .; CDR3nt: TGTGCAAGTCGCTTAGAAAGGATGGGAGCACCCCCCCCCACCTACGAGCAGTACTTC; CDR3aa: CASRLERMGAPPPTYEQYF
v_gene: TRBV11-2; j_gene: TRBJ2-3; d_gene: .; abundance: .; CDR3nt: TGTGCCAGCAGCTTAGAGTCAGGGATCCCAGATACGCAGTATTTT; CDR3aa: CASSLESGIPDTQYF
v_gene: TRBV10-3; j_gene: TRBJ2-3; d_gene: TRBD2; abundance: few; CDR3nt: TGTGCCATCAGTAGGCTAGCGGGGACACTCTCTAGCACAGATACGCAGTATTTT; CDR3aa: CAISRLAGTLSSTDTQYF
v_gene: TRBV11-2; j_gene: TRBJ2-5; d_gene: .; abundance: .; CDR3nt: TGTGCCAGCAGCTTTACGCAGCCTAGCGTAGAGACCCAGTACTTC; CDR3aa: CASSFTQPSVETQYF
v_gene: TRBV5-1; j_gene: TRBJ2-3; d_gene: .; abundance: .; CDR3nt: TGCGCCGGCAGCTTGGGGACATCTTATCTGGATACGCAGTATTTT; CDR3aa: CAGSLGTSYLDTQYF
v_gene: TRBV9; j_gene: TRBJ2-6; d_gene: TRBD1; abundance: .; CDR3nt: TGTGCCAGCACCAGGGACAGCCGTCTGGGGGCCAACGTCCTGACTTTC; CDR3aa: CASTRDSRLGANVLTF
v_gene: TRBV10-3; j_gene: TRBJ2-5; d_gene: .; abundance: once; CDR3nt: TGTGCCATCAGTGCGGGGCAGTCGGGACAAGAGACCCAGTACTTC; CDR3aa: CAISAGQSGQETQYF
v_gene: TRBV5-4; j_gene: TRBJ2-3; d_gene: .; abundance: .; CDR3nt: TGTGCCAGCAGCTTGCAGGGAGTCGGCACAGATACGCAGTATTTT; CDR3aa: CASSLQGVGTDTQYF
v_gene: TRBV27; j_gene: TRBJ1-2; d_gene: .; abundance: .; CDR3nt: TGTGCCAGCAGTTTCAGCCAGGGGAACTATGGCTACACCTTC; CDR3aa: CASSFSQGNYGYTF
v_gene: TRBV5-6; j_gene: TRBJ2-5; d_gene: .; abundance: .; CDR3nt: TGTGCCAGCAGCTTGCGGGCAGCTCAAGAGACCCAGTACTTC; CDR3aa: CASSLRAAQETQYF
v_gene: TRBV5-1; j_gene: TRBJ1-4; d_gene: .; abundance: .; CDR3nt: TGCGCCAGCACCCTGCGTCCGGGTAGGTCGGAAAAACTGTTTTTT; CDR3aa: CASTLRPGRSEKLFF
v_gene: TRBV9; j_gene: TRBJ1-3; d_gene: .; abundance: few; CDR3nt: TGTGCCAGCAGCGTAGAAGGTGGGGGGCTTGCTGGAAACACCATATATTTT; CDR3aa: CASSVEGGGLAGNTIYF
v_gene: TRBV19; j_gene: TRBJ2-1; d_gene: .; abundance: .; CDR3nt: TGTGCCAGTAGTCACGGGCGGGACAATGAGCAGTTCTTC; CDR3aa: CASSHGRDNEQFF
v_gene: TRBV7-6; j_gene: TRBJ1-6; d_gene: .; abundance: .; CDR3nt: TGTGCCAGCAGCTTCGGGGCGGATTCACCCCTCCACTTT; CDR3aa: CASSFGADSPLHF
v_gene: TRBV7-9; j_gene: TRBJ2-7; d_gene: .; abundance: .; CDR3nt: TGTGCCAGCAGCAAAGCCCCGATAGGATCCTACGAGCAGTACTTC; CDR3aa: CASSKAPIGSYEQYF
v_gene: TRBV7-2; j_gene: TRBJ1-4; d_gene: TRBD1; abundance: .; CDR3nt: TGTGCCAGCAGCCGGGACAGGGGGTTTGAAAAACTGTTTTTT; CDR3aa: CASSRDRGFEKLFF
v_gene: TRBV6-6; j_gene: TRBJ2-5; d_gene: .; abundance: few; CDR3nt: TGTGCCAGCAGTTTACTGGGGGGGCCGGAGACCCAGTACTTC; CDR3aa: CASSLLGGPETQYF
v_gene: TRBV28; j_gene: TRBJ1-2; d_gene: TRBD1; abundance: .; CDR3nt: TGTGCCAGCAGCTGGGGACAGTTTGGCGGCTACACCTTC; CDR3aa: CASSWGQFGGYTF
v_gene: TRBV19; j_gene: TRBJ2-3; d_gene: TRBD1; abundance: .; CDR3nt: TGTGCCAGCGCCTTGGGCGGGACAGGAGAGGATACGCAGTATTTT; CDR3aa: CASALGGTGEDTQYF
v_gene: TRBV5-4; j_gene: TRBJ2-7; d_gene: TRBD2; abundance: few; CDR3nt: TGTGCCAGCAGCCCGCCGGGTAGCGGGGCCTACGAGCAGTACTTC; CDR3aa: CASSPPGSGAYEQYF
v_gene: TRBV4-1; j_gene: TRBJ2-7; d_gene: .; abundance: .; CDR3nt: TGCGCCAGCAGCCAAGAACAGTACTTCTACGAGCAGTACTTC; CDR3aa: CASSQEQYFYEQYF
v_gene: TRBV29-1; j_gene: TRBJ1-1; d_gene: .; abundance: .; CDR3nt: TGCAGCGTTGGCGCGACTGAAGCTTTCTTT; CDR3aa: CSVGATEAFF
v_gene: TRBV5-1; j_gene: TRBJ1-3; d_gene: .; abundance: .; CDR3nt: TGCGCCAGCAGCTTGGCCCCTCCAGACTCTGGAAACACCATATATTTT; CDR3aa: CASSLAPPDSGNTIYF